Listed below are T cell receptor beta chains from one sample, sequenced in a study of blood T cell repertoires in COVID-19. Repertoires were generated with immunoSEQ multiplex PCR, while TCRdb's copy carries only in-frame clones and drops some. Counted here are 65,000 to 85,000 clones, approximately 86% occurring once; the ten biggest clones make up 5.5% to 7.5%. Material: peripheral blood. The receptors here all came from a man older than 75 with COVID-19, enrolled during active disease. Both conserved end residues are part of each CDR3. A D gene is named only where the DNA matches it firmly. For some rows the clone size is stated as once, few or many, or as a class when expanded; others skip it.

clone size	V gene	J gene	CDR3 length	D gene	CDR3 protein	CDR3 DNA
.	TRBV15	TRBJ1-1	17	.	CATSRDRGAGGNTEAFF	TGTGCCACCAGCAGAGATCGCGGGGCCGGAGGGAACACTGAAGCTTTCTTT
.	TRBV5-6	TRBJ1-2	16	.	CASSPATLRGRYGYTF	TGTGCCAGCAGCCCGGCGACACTTAGAGGGCGATATGGCTACACCTTC
.	TRBV5-1	TRBJ2-3	14	TRBD1	CASSPDRATDTQYF	TGCGCCAGCAGCCCAGACAGGGCCACAGATACGCAGTATTTT
.	TRBV25-1	TRBJ2-7	15	TRBD1	CASSDITRGRYEQYF	TGTGCCAGCAGTGATATAACCAGGGGGCGATACGAGCAGTACTTC
few	TRBV4-2	TRBJ2-4	14	.	CASSQGLAGSIQYF	TGTGCCAGCAGCCAAGGTCTAGCCGGGAGCATTCAGTACTTC
.	TRBV7-9	TRBJ2-1	16	TRBD1	CASSSWDRDLYNEQFF	TGTGCCAGCAGCTCATGGGACAGGGACCTCTACAATGAGCAGTTCTTC
.	TRBV19	TRBJ2-6	16	.	CASSPRRGPGANVLTF	TGTGCCAGTAGTCCCCGGAGGGGACCGGGGGCCAACGTCCTGACTTTC
.	TRBV7-8	TRBJ2-4	15	.	CASSPWTETRDIQYF	TGTGCCAGCAGCCCCTGGACAGAAACGCGGGACATTCAGTACTTC
.	TRBV19	TRBJ1-1	11	.	CASTLNTEAFF	TGTGCCAGTACGTTGAACACTGAAGCTTTCTTT
few	TRBV5-8	TRBJ1-5	17	TRBD1	CASSQRTGTGVHQPQHF	TGTGCCAGCAGCCAAAGAACCGGGACAGGGGTGCATCAGCCCCAGCATTTT
.	TRBV2	TRBJ2-6	15	TRBD1	CASSETGVGANVLTF	TGTGCCAGCAGTGAAACAGGGGTCGGGGCCAACGTCCTGACTTTC
.	TRBV19	TRBJ2-1	13	TRBD1	CASRDRVVDEQFF	TGTGCCAGTAGGGACAGGGTGGTTGATGAGCAGTTCTTC
.	TRBV18	TRBJ1-5	17	TRBD1	CASSPTGALNSNQPQHF	TGTGCCAGCTCACCCACAGGGGCACTAAATAGCAATCAGCCCCAGCATTTT
.	TRBV6-1	TRBJ1-6	13	.	CASSEGRNSPLHF	TGTGCCAGCAGTGAAGGCAGGAACTCACCCCTCCACTTT
once	TRBV28	TRBJ1-2	12	.	CASSQGGDGYTF	TGTGCCAGCAGCCAAGGGGGTGATGGCTACACCTTC
.	TRBV29-1	TRBJ1-2	14	.	CSVVSGMQVYGYTF	TGCAGCGTTGTATCAGGGATGCAGGTCTATGGCTACACCTTC
.	TRBV19	TRBJ1-5	14	.	CASSIGLSNQPQHF	TGTGCCAGTAGTATAGGACTGAGCAATCAGCCCCAGCATTTT
.	TRBV4-3	TRBJ1-2	17	.	CASSQALYGLTRYGYTF	TGCGCCAGCAGCCAAGCTTTGTATGGGCTAACTAGGTATGGCTACACCTTC
.	TRBV10-2	TRBJ1-6	12	TRBD1	CASSGQGEPLHF	TGCGCCAGCAGTGGACAGGGCGAACCCCTCCACTTT
.	TRBV7-2	TRBJ2-3	18	TRBD2	CASSLRHSISGATDTQYF	TGTGCCAGCAGCTTAAGACACTCGATTAGCGGGGCGACAGATACGCAGTATTTT
.	TRBV29-1	TRBJ1-1	12	TRBD1	CSVGGANTEAFF	TGCAGCGTAGGGGGCGCGAACACTGAAGCTTTCTTT
once	TRBV2	TRBJ2-7	13	.	CASSGQMRYEQYF	TGTGCCAGCAGTGGACAGATGCGTTACGAGCAGTACTTC
.	TRBV4-2	TRBJ2-7	14	TRBD1	CASSPGGFGYEQYF	TGTGCCAGCAGCCCAGGGGGTTTCGGCTACGAGCAGTACTTC
.	TRBV3-1/TRBV3-2	TRBJ2-5	12	.	CASSLKSGTQYF	TGTGCCAGCAGCCTCAAATCGGGGACCCAGTACTTC
.	TRBV19	TRBJ1-1	18	.	CASSVAGWMERSSTEAFF	TGTGCCAGTAGTGTCGCAGGGTGGATGGAAAGGTCGAGCACTGAAGCTTTCTTT
.	TRBV2	TRBJ1-4	15	TRBD1	CASSGTGGTNEKLFF	TGTGCCAGCAGTGGGACAGGGGGAACTAATGAAAAACTGTTTTTT
.	TRBV5-8	TRBJ1-2	13	TRBD1	CASSRTGPYGYTF	TGTGCCAGCAGCCGGACAGGTCCATATGGCTACACCTTC
.	TRBV18	TRBJ1-4	15	.	CASSPRGATNEKLFF	TGTGCCAGCTCACCACGAGGAGCAACTAATGAAAAACTGTTTTTT
.	TRBV19	TRBJ1-1	15	.	CASSSLEGGYTEAFF	TGTGCCAGTAGTTCCCTCGAGGGCGGGTACACTGAAGCTTTCTTT
.	TRBV5-1	TRBJ1-3	16	.	CASSLALGQRGNTIYF	TGCGCCAGCAGCTTGGCCTTAGGACAGAGGGGAAACACCATATATTTT
few	TRBV5-1	TRBJ1-5	14	.	CASSLAGGNQPQHF	TGCGCCAGCAGCTTGGCCGGGGGGAATCAGCCCCAGCATTTT
.	TRBV5-1	TRBJ2-7	13	TRBD1	CASTRTGAYEQYF	TGCGCCAGCACTAGAACAGGGGCCTACGAGCAGTACTTC
.	TRBV5-5	TRBJ2-5	15	.	CASSVPGTYQETQYF	TGTGCCAGCAGCGTCCCCGGGACTTATCAAGAGACCCAGTACTTC
.	TRBV9	TRBJ2-2	16	TRBD2	CASSVGLAANTGELFF	TGTGCCAGCAGCGTCGGACTAGCGGCGAACACCGGGGAGCTGTTTTTT
.	TRBV4-2	TRBJ2-3	15	TRBD1	CASSQAPDRGTAQYF	TGTGCCAGCAGCCAAGCCCCCGACAGGGGAACGGCGCAGTATTTT
.	TRBV6-6	TRBJ1-1	14	.	CASSYSAGNTEAFF	TGTGCCAGCAGTTACTCGGCAGGGAACACTGAAGCTTTCTTT
.	TRBV3-1/TRBV3-2	TRBJ1-6	14	.	CAISRGTYNSPLHF	TGTGCCATATCCCGGGGGACCTATAATTCACCCCTCCACTTT
.	TRBV5-5	TRBJ2-7	16	TRBD1	CASSSIPGQGFYEQYF	TGTGCCAGCAGCTCAATCCCGGGACAGGGATTCTACGAGCAGTACTTC
.	TRBV23-1	TRBJ2-1	15	.	CASNLQGDSYNEQFF	TGCGCCAGCAATCTACAGGGAGATTCCTACAATGAGCAGTTCTTC
.	TRBV5-1	TRBJ2-7	14	.	CASSLNRDPYEQYF	TGCGCCAGCAGCTTAAACAGGGATCCCTACGAGCAGTACTTC
.	TRBV5-1	TRBJ1-4	13	.	CASSPTGNEKLFF	TGCGCCAGCAGCCCGACGGGGAATGAAAAACTGTTTTTT
.	TRBV6-5	TRBJ2-7	13	.	CASGGTDRYEQYF	TGTGCCAGCGGCGGGACGGACCGCTACGAGCAGTACTTC
.	TRBV6-1	TRBJ1-1	12	.	CASSSGSPGAFF	TGTGCCAGCAGTTCCGGGAGTCCGGGGGCTTTCTTT
.	TRBV7-9	TRBJ2-1	17	.	CASSLRAGASSYNEQFF	TGTGCCAGCAGCTTACGAGCAGGGGCGAGCTCCTACAATGAGCAGTTCTTC
.	TRBV10-3	TRBJ2-7	14	TRBD1	CAIRRTGDTYEQYF	TGTGCCATCAGACGGACAGGGGATACCTACGAGCAGTACTTC
.	TRBV5-8	TRBJ1-5	16	TRBD1	CASSLWGTGRTQPQHF	TGTGCCAGCAGCTTGTGGGGGACAGGGCGGACGCAGCCCCAGCATTTT
few	TRBV3-1/TRBV3-2	TRBJ1-2	15	TRBD1	CASNPRGQGNGGYTF	TGTGCCAGCAATCCCAGGGGACAGGGGAACGGTGGCTACACCTTC
.	TRBV2	TRBJ1-4	14	TRBD1	CASSNRGQSEKLFF	TGTGCCAGCAGCAACAGGGGGCAGAGTGAAAAACTGTTTTTT
.	TRBV30	TRBJ2-1	16	.	CAWRVPGGLSYNEQFF	TGTGCCTGGAGAGTCCCCGGCGGCCTATCCTACAATGAGCAGTTCTTC
.	TRBV5-6	TRBJ2-7	15	TRBD1	CASSLRRDRDLEQYF	TGTGCCAGCAGCTTGCGCCGGGACAGGGATCTCGAGCAGTACTTC
.	TRBV5-5	TRBJ1-2	13	.	CASSLVVNYGYTF	TGTGCCAGCAGCTTGGTAGTTAACTATGGCTACACCTTC
.	TRBV19	TRBJ1-4	15	.	CASSILYSANEKLFF	TGTGCCAGTAGTATTCTGTATTCGGCTAATGAAAAACTGTTTTTT
.	TRBV7-2	TRBJ1-1	16	.	CASSLLGWGVNTEAFF	TGTGCCAGCAGCTTATTGGGGTGGGGGGTTAACACTGAAGCTTTCTTT
.	TRBV5-1	TRBJ2-7	14	TRBD1	CASNSGTGDLEQYF	TGCGCCAGCAACTCAGGGACAGGGGACCTCGAGCAGTACTTC